This T cell receptor (beta chain) was captured in a study of beta chain features in type 1 diabetes. Regarding the study as a whole: Within each of all four CD4+ subsets, Type 1 diabetes patients had TCRB CDR3s that were moderately but significantly shorter. Naive, central memory and regulatory TCRB repertoires appeared more similar among patients than healthy donors.

cDNA synthesis used the whole RNA isolate, giving expressed TCRB sequences. TCRdb's table, derived via immunoSEQ multiplex PCR, lists solely in-frame clones and lacks some. The table shows roughly 150,000 clones, with over 55% occurring only once. About this clone: Its antigen is currently unknown.

The receptor was derived from a man aged 25 to 45 with type 1 diabetes. Sequencing input: naive CD4+ T cells from blood.

CDR3 residues: CASSTEKNYGYTF. CDR3 bases: TGTGCCAGCAGCACCGAGAAAAACTATGGCTACACCTTC. The chain links TRBV7-2 to TRBJ1-2; D gene uncertain. V was shortened by 5 bases and J by 2 bases, with 9 bases between the two germline ends. The CDR3 has 13 residues. Germline loops: CDR1 SGHTA, CDR2 FQGNSA.